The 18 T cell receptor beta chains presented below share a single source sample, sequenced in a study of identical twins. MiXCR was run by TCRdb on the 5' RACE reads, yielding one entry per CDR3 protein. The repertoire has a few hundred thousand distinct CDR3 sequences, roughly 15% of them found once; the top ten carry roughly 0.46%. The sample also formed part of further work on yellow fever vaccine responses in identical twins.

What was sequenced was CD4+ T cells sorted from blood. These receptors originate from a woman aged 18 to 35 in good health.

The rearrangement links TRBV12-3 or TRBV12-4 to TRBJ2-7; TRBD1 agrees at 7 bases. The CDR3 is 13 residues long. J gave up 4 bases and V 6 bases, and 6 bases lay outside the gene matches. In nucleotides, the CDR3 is TGTGCCAGCAGAAAGACAGGGTCATACGAGCAGTACGTC. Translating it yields CASRKTGSYEQYV.

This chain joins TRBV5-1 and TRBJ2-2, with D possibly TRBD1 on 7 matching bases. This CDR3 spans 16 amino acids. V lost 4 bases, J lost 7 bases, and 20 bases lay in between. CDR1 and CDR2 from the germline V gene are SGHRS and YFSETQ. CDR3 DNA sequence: TGCGCCAGCAGCGGCGGGACAGCCCCTTGGAACGGGGAGCTGTTTTTT. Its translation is CASSGGTAPWNGELFF.

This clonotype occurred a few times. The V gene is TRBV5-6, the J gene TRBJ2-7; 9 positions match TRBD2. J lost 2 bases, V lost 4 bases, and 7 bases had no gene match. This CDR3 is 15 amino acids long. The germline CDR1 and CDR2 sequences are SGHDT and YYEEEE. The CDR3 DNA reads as TGTGCCAGCAGCAACATAGCGGGAGCAACCTACGAGCAGTACTTC. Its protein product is CASSNIAGATYEQYF.

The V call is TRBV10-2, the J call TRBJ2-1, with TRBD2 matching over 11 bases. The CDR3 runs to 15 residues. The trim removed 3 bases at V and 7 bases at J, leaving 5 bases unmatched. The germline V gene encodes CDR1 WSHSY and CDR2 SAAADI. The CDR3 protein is CASSETSGGRNEQFF. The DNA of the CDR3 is TGCGCCAGCAGTGAAACTAGCGGGGGAAGAAATGAGCAGTTCTTC.

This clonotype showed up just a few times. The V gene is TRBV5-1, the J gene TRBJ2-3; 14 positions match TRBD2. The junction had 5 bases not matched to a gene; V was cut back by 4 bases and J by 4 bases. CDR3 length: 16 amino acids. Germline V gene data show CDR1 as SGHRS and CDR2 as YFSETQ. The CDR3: CASSSPGLAGADTQYF. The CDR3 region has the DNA TGCGCCAGCAGCAGCCCGGGACTAGCGGGGGCAGATACGCAGTATTTT. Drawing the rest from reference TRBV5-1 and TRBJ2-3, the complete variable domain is KAGVTQTPRYLIKTRGQQVTLSCSPISGHRSVSWYQQTPGQGLQFLFEYFSETQRNKGNFPGRFSGRQFSNSRSEMNVSTLELGDSALYLCASSSPGLAGADTQYFGPGTRLTVL.

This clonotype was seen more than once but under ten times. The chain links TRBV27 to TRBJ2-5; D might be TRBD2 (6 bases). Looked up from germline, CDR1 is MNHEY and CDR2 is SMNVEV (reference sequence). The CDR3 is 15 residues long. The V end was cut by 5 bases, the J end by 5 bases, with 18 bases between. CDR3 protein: CASSAGTLNWETQYF. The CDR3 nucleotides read TGTGCCAGCAGTGCGGGGACCCTTAACTGGGAGACCCAGTACTTC.

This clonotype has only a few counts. The CDR3 here is CASSLSSLLHRRGADTQYF. CDR3 coding DNA: TGTGCCAGCAGTTTGTCCAGCCTTCTACATCGGCGAGGGGCAGATACGCAGTATTTT. V and J are TRBV27 and TRBJ2-3; D assignment may be TRBD1 or TRBD2 (5 bases each). The CDR3 extends over 19 amino acids. Germline lookup yields CDR1 MNHEY and CDR2 SMNVEV (reference sequence). Trimming took 3 bases from V and 4 from J, leaving 26 bases between them.

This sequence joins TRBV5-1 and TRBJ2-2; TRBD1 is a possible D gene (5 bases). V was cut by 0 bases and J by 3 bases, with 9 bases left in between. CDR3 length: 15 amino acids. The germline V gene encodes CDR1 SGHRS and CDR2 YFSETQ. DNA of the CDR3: TGCGCCAGCAGCTTGGGACAGTTTGACACCGGGGAGCTGTTTTTT. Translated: CASSLGQFDTGELFF. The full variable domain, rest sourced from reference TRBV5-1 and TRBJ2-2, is KAGVTQTPRYLIKTRGQQVTLSCSPISGHRSVSWYQQTPGQGLQFLFEYFSETQRNKGNFPGRFSGRQFSNSRSEMNVSTLELGDSALYLCASSLGQFDTGELFFGEGSRLTVL.

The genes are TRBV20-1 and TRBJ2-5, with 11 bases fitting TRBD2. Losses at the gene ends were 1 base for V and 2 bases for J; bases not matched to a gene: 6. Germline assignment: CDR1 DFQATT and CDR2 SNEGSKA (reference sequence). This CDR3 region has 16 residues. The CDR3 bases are TGCAGTGCTAGAGCTCCACTAGCGGGGGTACAAGAGACCCAGTACTTC. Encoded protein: CSARAPLAGVQETQYF.

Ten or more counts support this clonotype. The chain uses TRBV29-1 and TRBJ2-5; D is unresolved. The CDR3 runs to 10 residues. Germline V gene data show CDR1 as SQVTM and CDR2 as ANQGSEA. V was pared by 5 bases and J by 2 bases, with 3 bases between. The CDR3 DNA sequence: TGCAGCGTTCTTCAAGAGACCCAGTACTTC. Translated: CSVLQETQYF.

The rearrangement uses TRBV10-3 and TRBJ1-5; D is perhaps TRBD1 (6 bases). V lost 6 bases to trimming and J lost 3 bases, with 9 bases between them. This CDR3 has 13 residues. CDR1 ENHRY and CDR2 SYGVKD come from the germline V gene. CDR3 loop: CAIRQGDNQPQHF. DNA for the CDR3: TGTGCCATCAGACAGGGTGACAATCAGCCCCAGCATTTT.

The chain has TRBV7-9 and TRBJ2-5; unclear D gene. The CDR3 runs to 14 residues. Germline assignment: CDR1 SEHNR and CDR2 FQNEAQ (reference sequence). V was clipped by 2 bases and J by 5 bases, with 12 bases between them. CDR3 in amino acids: CASSLKGQGETQYF. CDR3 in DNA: TGTGCCAGCAGCTTAAAAGGGCAAGGGGAGACCCAGTACTTC.

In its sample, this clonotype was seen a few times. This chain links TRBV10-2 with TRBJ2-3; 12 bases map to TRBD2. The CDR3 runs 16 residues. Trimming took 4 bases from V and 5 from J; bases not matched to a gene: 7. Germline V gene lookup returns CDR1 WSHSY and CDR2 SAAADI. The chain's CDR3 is CASSGRTSGAGDTQYF. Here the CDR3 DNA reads TGCGCCAGCAGTGGAAGGACTAGCGGGGCGGGAGATACGCAGTATTTT.

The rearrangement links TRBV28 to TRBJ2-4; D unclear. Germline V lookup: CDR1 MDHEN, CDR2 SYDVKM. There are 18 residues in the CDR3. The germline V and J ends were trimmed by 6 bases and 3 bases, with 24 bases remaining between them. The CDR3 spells CASSPRSVLAGHKNIQYF. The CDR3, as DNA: TGTGCCAGCAGCCCGAGGTCTGTCTTAGCCGGGCACAAAAACATTCAGTACTTC.

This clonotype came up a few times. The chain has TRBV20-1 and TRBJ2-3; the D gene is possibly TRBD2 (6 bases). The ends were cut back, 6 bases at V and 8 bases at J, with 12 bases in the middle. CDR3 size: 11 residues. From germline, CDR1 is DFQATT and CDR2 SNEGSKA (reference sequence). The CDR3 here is CSAPAGGTQYF. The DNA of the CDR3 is TGCAGTGCCCCAGCCGGGGGTACGCAGTATTTT.

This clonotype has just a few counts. The CDR3 bases are TGCAGTGTTCCCCTAGGGCGGGGGCACACAGATACGCAGTATTTT. This gives the protein CSVPLGRGHTDTQYF. This chain connects TRBV20-1 to TRBJ2-3; D might be TRBD2 (7 bases). The CDR3 loop spans 15 amino acids. The V end was cut by 7 bases, the J end by 2 bases, with 19 bases between. Looked up from germline, CDR1 is DFQATT and CDR2 is SNEGSKA (reference sequence).

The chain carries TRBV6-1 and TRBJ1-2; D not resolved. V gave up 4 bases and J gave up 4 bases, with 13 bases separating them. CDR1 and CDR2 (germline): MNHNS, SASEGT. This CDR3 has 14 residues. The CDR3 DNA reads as TGTGCCAGCAGTGGATTTGCGCAAACCTATGGCTACACCTTC. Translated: CASSGFAQTYGYTF.

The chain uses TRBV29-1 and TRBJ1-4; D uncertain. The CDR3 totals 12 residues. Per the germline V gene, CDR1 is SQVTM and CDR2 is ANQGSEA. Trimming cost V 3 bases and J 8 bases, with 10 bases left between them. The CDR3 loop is CSVEGLGEKLFF. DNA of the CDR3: TGCAGCGTTGAGGGGTTGGGGGAAAAACTGTTTTTT.